This section outlines one TCR beta chain sequence together with its context. Its antigen is not known. Sequencing was performed with immunoSEQ multiplex PCR; in TCRdb, only in-frame clones are kept and a portion is missing. Of 9,500 to 13,000 clones in the sample, 60% were seen once. These data originate in a study of tumor-infiltrating lymphocytes in localized non-small cell lung cancer. Study-level information: Patients included smokers and never-smokers with various histologies, some sampled after neoadjuvant chemotherapy. Study results and limitations: Not all patients were TCR sequenced, owing to tissue quantity. Higher tumor T cell infiltration than in uninvolved lung was supported by TCRbeta sequencing. IM1 and IM2 tumors showed no difference in T-cell fraction.

This CDR3 is built from 15 residues. The germline V and J ends were trimmed by 0 bases and 7 bases, with 16 bases remaining between them. In germline, CDR1 is SGHRS, CDR2 YFSETQ. The specimen was uninvolved lung tissue not adjacent to the tumor. The rearrangement links TRBV5-1 to TRBJ2-5, with TRBD2 as a possible D gene (5 bases). The source of this sequence is a human donor with non-small cell lung cancer. CDR3 in DNA: TGCGCCAGCAGCTTGGCCGCGGCAGTTCGGGGGACCCAGTACTTC. Its translation: CASSLAAAVRGTQYF.